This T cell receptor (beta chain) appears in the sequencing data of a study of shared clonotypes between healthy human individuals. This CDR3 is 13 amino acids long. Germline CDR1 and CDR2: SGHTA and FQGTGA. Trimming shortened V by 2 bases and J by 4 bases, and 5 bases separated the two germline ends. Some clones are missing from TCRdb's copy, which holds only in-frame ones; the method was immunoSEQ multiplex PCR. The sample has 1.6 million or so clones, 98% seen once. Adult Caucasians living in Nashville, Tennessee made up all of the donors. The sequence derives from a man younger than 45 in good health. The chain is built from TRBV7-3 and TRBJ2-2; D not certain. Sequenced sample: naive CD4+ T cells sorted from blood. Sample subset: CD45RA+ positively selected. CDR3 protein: CASSLVSTGELFF. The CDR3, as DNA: TGTGCCAGCAGCTTAGTATCCACCGGGGAGCTGTTTTTT.